This TCR beta chain was identified during a study of T cells expressing NK-cell markers. The study's findings and limits: Topping the CD3+CD56-NKG2C+ fraction as well were these clonotypes, in a few donors. Dominant NKG2C+ clonotypes in about six donors made up roughly 1.0-7.5% of CD8+ T cells.

There are 16 residues in the CDR3. Researchers built TCR beta cDNA using 5'RACE template switching with UMIs. TCRdb reprocessed the 5' RACE reads and reports one entry per CDR3 protein, with no DNA. This table holds 500,000 to 700,000 distinct CDR3 sequences. As for this clonotype: Its antigen remains unidentified.

The sequenced sample consisted of blood T cells: a sorted CD56 or NKG2C T cell subset, CD4+ or CD8+ T cells, or bulk PBMC T cells (not recorded which). The chain couples TRBV12-3 or TRBV12-4 to TRBJ2-2; TCRdb's assignment of TRBD1 cannot be checked, as there is no DNA. This clonotype was sampled from a young man in good health. The CDR3: CASSPQGALAPGELFF.